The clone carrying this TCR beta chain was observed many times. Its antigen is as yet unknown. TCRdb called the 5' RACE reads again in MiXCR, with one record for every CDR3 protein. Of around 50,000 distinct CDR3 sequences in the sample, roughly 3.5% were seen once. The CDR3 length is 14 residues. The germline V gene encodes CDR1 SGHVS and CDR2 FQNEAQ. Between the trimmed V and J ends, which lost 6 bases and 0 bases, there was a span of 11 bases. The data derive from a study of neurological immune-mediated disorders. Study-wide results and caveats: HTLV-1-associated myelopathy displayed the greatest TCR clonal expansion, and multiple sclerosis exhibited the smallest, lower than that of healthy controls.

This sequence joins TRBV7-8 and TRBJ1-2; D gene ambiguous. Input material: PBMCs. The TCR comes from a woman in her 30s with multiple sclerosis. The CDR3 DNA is TGTGCCAGCAGTTCCCGCAAAGCTAACTATGGCTACACCTTC. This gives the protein CASSSRKANYGYTF.